Listed below are T cell receptor beta chains from one sample, sequenced in a study of identical twins. TCRdb re-analysed the 5' RACE reads in MiXCR, keeping a single row per CDR3 protein. Altogether around 480,000 distinct CDR3 sequences are present, 13% to 15% being singletons, with the ten largest covering approximately 0.98%. This sample was shared with a second study, whose subject was yellow fever vaccine responses in identical twins.

Sequenced material: CD4+ T cells sorted from blood. The receptors shown here come from a woman aged 18-29 years in good health. Both conserved end residues are part of each CDR3. A D gene is named only where the DNA matches it firmly. Clone size is stated in some rows and not others, as once, few, many or a class when expanded.

j_gene | d_gene | abundance | v_gene | CDR3nt | CDR3aa
TRBJ2-1 | NA | NA | TRBV20-1 | TGCAGTGCCCAGAGGCTACCTCAGGGTGAGCAGTTCTTC | CSAQRLPQGEQFF
TRBJ2-1 | NA | NA | TRBV5-1 | TGCGCCAGCAAACCGCTAGGCCAGGGTTACAATGAGCAGTTCTTC | CASKPLGQGYNEQFF
TRBJ2-7 | TRBD1 | NA | TRBV7-2 | TGTGCCAGCAGCCTGACCGGGACAGGGGTTAACGAGCAGTACTTC | CASSLTGTGVNEQYF
TRBJ2-3 | NA | NA | TRBV30 | TGTGCCTGGAGTATGGAGGGAAGAGATACGCAGTATTTT | CAWSMEGRDTQYF
TRBJ2-7 | NA | many | TRBV21-1 | TGTGCCAGGGTGTTTTATATGTTC | CARVFYMF
TRBJ1-5 | TRBD1 | few | TRBV23-1 | TGCGCCAGCAGTCATACCGGGTCCGGAGACAGGGCTTTGCCCCAGCATTTT | CASSHTGSGDRALPQHF
TRBJ2-1 | TRBD2 | many | TRBV9 | TGTGCCAGCAGCGTAGGGACTAGTAATTTGTACAATGAGCAGTTCTTC | CASSVGTSNLYNEQFF
TRBJ1-1 | TRBD1 | few | TRBV28 | TGTGGCACCCAGGGGGGTTGGACTGAAGCTTTCTTT | CGTQGGWTEAFF
TRBJ2-2 | TRBD1 | many | TRBV24-1 | TGTGCCACCAGTGATCCGGGACAGGGTACCACCGGGGAGCTGTTTTTT | CATSDPGQGTTGELFF
TRBJ2-7 | TRBD1 | NA | TRBV28 | TGTGCCAGCATCCGGACAGGGGGTAGCTACGAGCAGTACTTC | CASIRTGGSYEQYF
TRBJ2-7 | NA | NA | TRBV3-1 | TGTGCCAGCAGCCAAGATTCCGGACACCCCTACGAGCAGTACTTC | CASSQDSGHPYEQYF
TRBJ1-5 | TRBD1 | few | TRBV28 | TGTGCCAGCAGTTTCAGAGACAGGGCGACACAGCCCCAGCATTTT | CASSFRDRATQPQHF
TRBJ2-3 | NA | many | TRBV20-1 | TGCAGTGCTAGCTCCAGCGTTGGCCGCACAGATACGCAGTATTTT | CSASSSVGRTDTQYF
TRBJ2-7 | TRBD1 | many | TRBV12-3/TRBV12-4 | TGTGCCAGCAGTCCCGGGACAGGGCTGTACGAGCAGTACTTC | CASSPGTGLYEQYF
TRBJ2-5 | TRBD2 | NA | TRBV6-2/TRBV6-3 | TGTGCCAGCAGTTCCCAACCCCCTGGGGTAGCGGGAGCCCGTGAGGAGACCCAGTACTTC | CASSSQPPGVAGAREETQYF
TRBJ2-5 | NA | NA | TRBV20-1 | TGCAGTGCCCCAGGCCAAGAGACCCAGTACTTC | CSAPGQETQYF
TRBJ2-5 | TRBD2 | NA | TRBV3-1 | TGTGCCAGCAGCCCAAGGACTAGCGGGAGGTTGGAGACCCAGTACTTC | CASSPRTSGRLETQYF
TRBJ2-5 | TRBD1 | few | TRBV7-9 | TGTGCCAGCAGACGGGAGACAGGGGCTTACTTC | CASRRETGAYF
TRBJ2-7 | NA | many | TRBV5-1 | TGCGCCAGCAGCTTGGTTGGTTTTCCCTACGAGCAGTACTTC | CASSLVGFPYEQYF
TRBJ2-1 | TRBD1 | many | TRBV12-3/TRBV12-4 | TGTGCCAGCAGTTTCCAGACAGGGGGCGAGGCGTTCTTC | CASSFQTGGEAFF
TRBJ2-5 | NA | NA | TRBV30 | TGTGCCTGGAGTTGGATGACCGCCGGGACCGGCGCTTCGGAGACCCAGTACTTC | CAWSWMTAGTGASETQYF
TRBJ2-3 | TRBD2 | few | TRBV7-2 | TGTGCCAGCAGCGAATCGACTAGCGGGAGTTCAGATACGCAGTATTTT | CASSESTSGSSDTQYF
TRBJ2-4 | TRBD2 | few | TRBV9 | TGTGCCAGCAGCGTAGAAGTAGCGGGGCAGGGTACCAAAAACATTCAGTACTTC | CASSVEVAGQGTKNIQYF
TRBJ2-5 | TRBD2 | NA | TRBV10-3 | TGTGCCATCAGTGAAGGTAGCGGGGGGGCCGTGGAGACCCAGTACTTC | CAISEGSGGAVETQYF
TRBJ2-5 | NA | NA | TRBV7-2 | TGTGCCAGCAGCCGCTCTATCCGGGGACCCCAAGAGACCCAGTACTTC | CASSRSIRGPQETQYF
TRBJ2-3 | TRBD2 | NA | TRBV11-2 | TGTGCCAGCAGCTTAGACCCCGGGACTAGCGGGAGGGGCACAGATACGCAGTATTTT | CASSLDPGTSGRGTDTQYF